The rows below give T cell receptor beta chains drawn from one sample of a study of long-term antiretroviral therapy in people with HIV. Assay used: immunoSEQ multiplex PCR; TCRdb lists only in-frame clones, some missing. The sample has over 35,000 clones; 75% to 90% are singletons. Sequences were derived from unsorted PBMCs, sampled just before starting antiretroviral therapy. These receptors were taken from a woman younger than 30 with HIV. Both conserved end residues are part of each CDR3. Each record gives: CDR3 protein, V gene, clone size, J gene. Only part of the rows carry a size: once, few, many, or a class if the clone is expanded.

CAEVYQETQYF TRBV7-2 once TRBJ2-5
CASSLGGPAGSTDTQYF TRBV11-2 - TRBJ2-3
CASSFGGSTDTQYF TRBV27 - TRBJ2-3
CASRRDSISGNTIYF TRBV28 - TRBJ1-3
CASSESKVTEAFF TRBV10-1 - TRBJ1-1
CASSLLAGGLGYEQYF TRBV7-2 - TRBJ2-7
CASSLRQGAMVYEQYF TRBV7-2 - TRBJ2-7
CASSSWGGSEAFF TRBV11-3 - TRBJ1-1
CASSRGLAGTNTGELFF TRBV14 - TRBJ2-2
CASSLALSGIYSYEQYF TRBV7-9 few TRBJ2-7
CASSDELGRVAFF TRBV6-4 - TRBJ1-1
CASSLEGTTVPYEQFF TRBV7-2 - TRBJ2-1
CASSQDEGQNNEQFF TRBV4-3 - TRBJ2-1
CASSLGASGSGDTQYF TRBV7-3 - TRBJ2-3
CASSYGQGGGEQFF TRBV7-2 once TRBJ2-1
CASSIIYGTANYGYTF TRBV21-1 - TRBJ1-2
CASSLSGAASYEQYF TRBV28 - TRBJ2-7
CASMLAGGGGELFF TRBV27 - TRBJ2-2
CASSLGVLDTEAFF TRBV11-2 - TRBJ1-1
CASSPLTGGDEQYF TRBV18 - TRBJ2-7
CASTVRGRNTEAFF TRBV19 once TRBJ1-1
CASSLVRGTGELFF TRBV7-6 - TRBJ2-2
CASTPHTGNGNQPQHF TRBV28 - TRBJ1-5
CASSLVGIGTSNYGYTF TRBV5-4 - TRBJ1-2
CASSLAGTEKETQYF TRBV5-1 - TRBJ2-5
CASSLRGFGNQPQHF TRBV5-6 - TRBJ1-5
CASSDGTSGNSHEQYF TRBV9 - TRBJ2-7
CASSLGYGDYPRTDTQYF TRBV7-3 medium-sized TRBJ2-3
CASSLKTGASEQYF TRBV5-4 - TRBJ2-7
CASSLRRGRDYGYTF TRBV6-5 - TRBJ1-2
CASGVMASNTGELFF TRBV6-5 - TRBJ2-2